Listed below are T cell receptor beta chains from one sample, sequenced in a study of blood T cell repertoires in COVID-19. Only in-frame clones appear in the TCRdb table, and some are missing; sequencing was by immunoSEQ multiplex PCR. This sample has 430,000 or so clones, with roughly 84% found just once. Sequenced input: PBMCs or T cells enriched from blood (not recorded which). These receptors all stem from a woman aged 18 to 35 who had been exposed to COVID-19. Both conserved end residues are part of each CDR3. The order of the fields is V gene, D gene, J gene, clone size, CDR3 protein, CDR3 DNA. A D gene is named only where the DNA matches it firmly. Size is omitted from some rows. Given values are once, few, many or a class for expanded clones.

V gene: TRBV6-5
D gene: -
J gene: TRBJ1-2
clone size: -
CDR3 protein: CASSYRGLNGYTF
CDR3 DNA: TGTGCCAGCAGTTACAGGGGACTAAATGGCTACACCTTC

V gene: TRBV4-2
D gene: TRBD1
J gene: TRBJ1-2
clone size: -
CDR3 protein: CASSHKEGAGYTF
CDR3 DNA: TGTGCCAGCAGCCACAAGGAGGGGGCTGGCTACACCTTC

V gene: TRBV11-2
D gene: -
J gene: TRBJ1-2
clone size: -
CDR3 protein: CASSLLGRRLYGYTF
CDR3 DNA: TGTGCCAGCAGCTTATTGGGGCGCAGGCTCTATGGCTACACCTTC

V gene: TRBV29-1
D gene: -
J gene: TRBJ2-5
clone size: -
CDR3 protein: CSVVATGVTETQYF
CDR3 DNA: TGCAGCGTTGTGGCGACAGGCGTAACAGAGACCCAGTACTTC

V gene: TRBV7-9
D gene: TRBD2
J gene: TRBJ2-5
clone size: once
CDR3 protein: CASSAGPSGRTAQETQYF
CDR3 DNA: TGTGCCAGCAGCGCGGGGCCTAGCGGGAGGACAGCACAAGAGACCCAGTACTTC

V gene: TRBV28
D gene: -
J gene: TRBJ2-2
clone size: -
CDR3 protein: CASSPTRNTGELFF
CDR3 DNA: TGTGCCAGCAGTCCAACTAGAAACACCGGGGAGCTGTTTTTT

V gene: TRBV20-1
D gene: TRBD1
J gene: TRBJ2-7
clone size: -
CDR3 protein: CSASRTGPEQYF
CDR3 DNA: TGCAGTGCTAGTCGGACAGGGCCCGAGCAGTACTTC

V gene: TRBV19
D gene: -
J gene: TRBJ1-3
clone size: -
CDR3 protein: CASIDGPGHFSGNTIYF
CDR3 DNA: TGTGCCAGTATTGACGGCCCGGGACACTTCTCTGGAAACACCATATATTTT

V gene: TRBV18
D gene: -
J gene: TRBJ1-5
clone size: -
CDR3 protein: CASSPVAGEAQPQHF
CDR3 DNA: TGTGCCAGCTCACCGGTGGCAGGGGAAGCTCAGCCCCAGCATTTT

V gene: TRBV3-1/TRBV3-2
D gene: -
J gene: TRBJ2-7
clone size: -
CDR3 protein: CASSQDSYEQYF
CDR3 DNA: TGTGCCAGCAGCCAAGACAGCTACGAGCAGTACTTC

V gene: TRBV5-6
D gene: -
J gene: TRBJ1-3
clone size: once
CDR3 protein: CASSLQAGSGNTIYF
CDR3 DNA: TGTGCCAGCAGCTTGCAGGCAGGCTCTGGAAACACCATATATTTT

V gene: TRBV5-1
D gene: TRBD2
J gene: TRBJ2-1
clone size: -
CDR3 protein: CASSSAGGLYNEQFF
CDR3 DNA: TGCGCCAGCAGCTCAGCGGGAGGACTCTACAATGAGCAGTTCTTC

V gene: TRBV6-4
D gene: -
J gene: TRBJ2-2
clone size: -
CDR3 protein: CASSALGAGNTGELFF
CDR3 DNA: TGTGCCAGCAGTGCCCTTGGGGCAGGAAACACCGGGGAGCTGTTTTTT

V gene: TRBV4-2
D gene: TRBD2
J gene: TRBJ2-3
clone size: -
CDR3 protein: CASSQVPAGGPTDTQYF
CDR3 DNA: TGTGCCAGCAGCCAAGTTCCAGCGGGGGGGCCCACAGATACGCAGTATTTT

V gene: TRBV19
D gene: -
J gene: TRBJ1-2
clone size: -
CDR3 protein: CASSIDRIQGGRNYGYTF
CDR3 DNA: TGTGCCAGTAGTATAGACCGAATACAGGGTGGTCGCAACTATGGCTACACCTTC

V gene: TRBV6-1
D gene: -
J gene: TRBJ1-5
clone size: -
CDR3 protein: CASSDNRGGELEPQHF
CDR3 DNA: TGTGCCAGCAGTGATAACCGAGGGGGGGAACTTGAGCCCCAGCATTTT

V gene: TRBV9
D gene: -
J gene: TRBJ2-7
clone size: -
CDR3 protein: CASSGGQAINSYEQYF
CDR3 DNA: TGTGCCAGCAGCGGAGGGCAGGCAATTAACTCCTACGAGCAGTACTTC

V gene: TRBV9
D gene: -
J gene: TRBJ2-2
clone size: -
CDR3 protein: CASSVAGTGELFF
CDR3 DNA: TGTGCCAGCAGCGTAGCCGGCACCGGGGAGCTGTTTTTT

V gene: TRBV7-2
D gene: TRBD2
J gene: TRBJ2-1
clone size: -
CDR3 protein: CASSLELAGVNEQFF
CDR3 DNA: TGTGCCAGCAGCTTAGAACTAGCGGGAGTCAATGAGCAGTTCTTC

V gene: TRBV28
D gene: TRBD1
J gene: TRBJ2-1
clone size: -
CDR3 protein: CASSNRGVEAESTYNEQFF
CDR3 DNA: TGTGCCAGCAGTAACAGGGGGGTGGAGGCGGAGTCCACCTACAATGAGCAGTTCTTC